These T cell receptor beta chains were read from a single sample in a study of T cell responses to AZD1222 COVID-19 vaccine. TCRdb keeps only in-frame clones here, not all; method: immunoSEQ multiplex PCR. The sample lists 110,000 or so clones; 88% were seen once. The sample in question was peripheral blood, obtained 28 days after the second AZD1222 dose. The receptors stem from an adult who received the AZD1222 COVID-19 vaccine. Each CDR3 is given with its conserved first and last residue. A D gene is named only where the DNA matches it firmly. Some rows mark clone size as missing; the rest say once, few, many or name a class of expanded clone.

d_call j_call clone_size v_call cdr3_nt cdr3_aa
TRBD2 TRBJ2-7 - TRBV7-2 TGTGCCAGCGCAACTAGCGGGGGCTACGAGCAGTACTTC CASATSGGYEQYF
- TRBJ1-1 - TRBV19 TGTGCGGGCAGGCAGGACACTGAAGCTTTCTTT CAGRQDTEAFF
TRBD1 TRBJ2-2 - TRBV10-3 TGTGCCATCAGTCCCCCCGGACAGGGGGCTTCCGGGGAGCTGTTTTTT CAISPPGQGASGELFF
- TRBJ1-1 - TRBV7-2 TGTGCCAGCATCAGAGGGGGGGACACTGAAGCTTTCTTT CASIRGGDTEAFF
- TRBJ1-2 - TRBV9 TGTGCCAGCAGCGTAGCTACAGACAAGGATGGCTACACCTTC CASSVATDKDGYTF
TRBD1 TRBJ1-2 - TRBV5-4 TGTGCCAGCAGCCCGGACAGGGAAATCTATGGCTACACCTTC CASSPDREIYGYTF
- TRBJ1-1 few TRBV12-3/TRBV12-4 TGTGCCAGCAGTCGGGCTGAAGCTTTCTTT CASSRAEAFF
- TRBJ2-7 - TRBV19 TGTGCCAGTAGTATAGATCAGGCAGGTGAGCAGTACTTC CASSIDQAGEQYF
- TRBJ2-5 - TRBV20-1 TGCAGTGCTAGTACGAACACCCAAGAGACCCAGTACTTC CSASTNTQETQYF
- TRBJ2-5 once TRBV7-2 TGTGCCAGCAGCTTAGAGCCTCGGGGTGAGACCCAGTACTTC CASSLEPRGETQYF
- TRBJ2-7 - TRBV7-2 TGTGCCAGCAGCTTATCGATCCGGTACGAGCAGTACTTC CASSLSIRYEQYF
- TRBJ1-2 - TRBV28 TGTGCCAGCCGCTTTGCCCCCACGGGGGGCTACACCTTC CASRFAPTGGYTF
- TRBJ1-2 - TRBV7-8 TGTGCCAGCACCCCGCCCCGGGGGAACTATGGCTACACCTTC CASTPPRGNYGYTF
TRBD1 TRBJ2-1 - TRBV25-1 TGTGCCAGCAGTGGCCGCCAAGGGGGCTTGGGGCACAATGAGCAGTTCTTC CASSGRQGGLGHNEQFF
- TRBJ2-2 - TRBV6-4 TGTGCCAGCAGTGCATCGATGGGGGAAACCGGGGAGCTGTTTTTT CASSASMGETGELFF
- TRBJ1-3 - TRBV11-2 TGTGCCAGCAGCTTAGATTGGGCAAACACCATATATTTT CASSLDWANTIYF
- TRBJ2-5 - TRBV27 TGTGCCAGCAGTCGGGCGCAGGAGACCCAGTACTTC CASSRAQETQYF
- TRBJ1-3 - TRBV5-1 TGCGCCAGCAGCGTGCACCAGGGATTACCTGGAAACACCATATATTTT CASSVHQGLPGNTIYF